The 29 T cell receptor beta chains given below trace back to one sample, sequenced in a study of T cell repertoires in cytomegalovirus infection. A single record per CDR3 protein comes from TCRdb applying MiXCR to the reads. Of approximately 500,000 distinct CDR3 sequences in the sample, approximately 16% are singletons; the top ten hold roughly a quarter. The specimen sequenced was CD8+ T cells from PBMCs. The receptors were gathered from a human donor in good health (CMV status not recorded). Some clones in this sample may be carry-over from other donors' samples.

This clonotype was found many times. V is TRBV7-3 and J is TRBJ2-1; 9 bases line up with TRBD2. CDR1 is SGHTA, CDR2 FQGTGA, per germline. The V segment lost 4 bases and the J segment 11 bases; nucleotides outside the gene matches: 12. CDR3 size: 15 residues. The chain's CDR3 is CASSSLEERGVKQFF. CDR3 sequence (DNA): TGTGCCAGCAGCTCCCTCGAGGAGCGGGGGGTTAAGCAGTTCTTC.

This chain uses TRBV4-2 with TRBJ1-5; perhaps TRBD1 as D (5 bases). V was trimmed by 2 bases and J by 4 bases, leaving 21 bases between them. The CDR3 runs 18 residues. The germline V gene encodes CDR1 LGHNA and CDR2 YNFKEQ. In DNA form, the CDR3 reads TGTGCCAGCAGCCAAAACCCCTCGGGGGGGGGGAGGAATCAGCCCCAGCATTTT. Translating gives CASSQNPSGGGRNQPQHF.

This clonotype was counted ten times or more. The chain employs TRBV7-9 and TRBJ1-6, with TRBD1 matching over 10 bases. Germline V gene lookup returns CDR1 SEHNR and CDR2 FQNEAQ (reference sequence). Trimming cost V 3 bases and J 8 bases; bases outside gene matches: 7. This CDR3 comprises 16 residues. CDR3 bases: TGTGCCAGCAGCTTGGGACAGGGGATTTCTTATTCACCCCTCCACTTT. This gives the protein CASSLGQGISYSPLHF.

This chain's CDR3 is CASSQATGPTYNEQFF. The CDR3 nucleotides read TGTGCCAGCAGCCAAGCGACAGGTCCTACTTACAATGAGCAGTTCTTC. The chain employs TRBV4-2 and TRBJ2-1, with D perhaps TRBD1 (6 bases). This CDR3 is 16 amino acids long. The V end was cut by 1 base, the J end by 4 bases, with 14 bases between. From germline, CDR1 is LGHNA and CDR2 YNFKEQ.

This chain connects TRBV3-1 to TRBJ2-5; D unclear. The CDR3 has 15 amino acids. Germline lookup yields CDR1 LGHDT and CDR2 YNNKEL (reference sequence). Between the trimmed V and J ends, which lost 2 bases and 1 base, there was a span of 11 bases. The CDR3, as DNA: TGTGCCAGCAGCCAACCGCGACGGATCCAAGAGACCCAGTACTTC. Translated: CASSQPRRIQETQYF.

A remark on this clonotype: As the CDR3 is not closed by the conserved phenylalanine or tryptophan, this likely results from a read error. V usage is TRBV7-9 and J usage is TRBJ2-1; possibly TRBD1 or TRBD2 for D (6 bases each). CDR3 size: 18 residues. CDR1 is SEHNR, CDR2 FQNEAQ, per germline (reference sequence). V lost 5 bases and J 4 bases, leaving 24 bases between the germline ends. The DNA of the CDR3 is TGTGCCAGCAGCATCACGGTAGTGGGGGGCGCGAGATACAATGAGCAGTTCTTA. Translation gives CASSITVVGGARYNEQFL.

This clonotype was seen more than once but under ten times. The chain uses TRBV2 and TRBJ1-5; 7 bases fit TRBD1. V dropped 5 bases and J dropped 2; count of bases not matched to a gene: 9. CDR3 size: 16 residues. Germline loops: CDR1 SNHLY, CDR2 FYNNEI. CDR3 in amino acids: CASSLGQRGRNQPQHF. DNA for the CDR3: TGTGCCAGCAGTCTGGGACAGAGGGGACGCAATCAGCCCCAGCATTTT.

This clonotype was recorded many times. The V and J genes are TRBV7-8 and TRBJ2-7; no clear D gene. V lost 7 bases, J lost 5 bases, and 15 bases lay in between. The CDR3 runs to 13 residues. Germline V lookup: CDR1 SGHVS, CDR2 FQNEAQ. In DNA, the CDR3 is TGTGCCAGCACCCTCCCCGGGCAGAACGAGCAGTACTTC. Its protein is CASTLPGQNEQYF.

As regards this clonotype: This clone may be a read error of a much larger clone one base away. The rearrangement joins TRBV11-2 to TRBJ2-5, with D possibly TRBD2 on 5 matching bases. The CDR3 is 15 amino acids. CDR1 SGHAT and CDR2 FQNNGV come from the germline V gene. V lost 5 bases, J lost 1 base, and 14 bases lay in between. The DNA of the CDR3 is TGTGCCAGCAGCCTGCTGAGGAGCGGCCAAGAGACCCAGTACTTC. Protein product: CASSLLRSGQETQYF. The complete variable domain, with remaining parts taken from reference TRBV11-2 and TRBJ2-5, reads EAGVAQSPRYKIIEKRQSVAFWCNPISGHATLYWYQQILGQGPKLLIQFQNNGVVDDSQLPKDRFSAERLKGVDSTLKIQPAKLEDSAVYLCASSLLRSGQETQYFGPGTRLLVL.

The rearrangement links TRBV4-1 to TRBJ2-3; D might be TRBD2 (5 bases). CDR3 size: 17 residues. In germline, CDR1 is MGHRA, CDR2 YSYEKL. The V gene lost 4 bases and the J gene lost 2 bases, with 19 bases spanning the gap. The CDR3 sequence is CASSPDSLATLTDTQYF. DNA for the CDR3: TGCGCCAGCAGCCCCGACTCCCTAGCCACGCTCACAGATACGCAGTATTTT.

CDR3 in DNA: TGTGCCAGCAGTGAACTAGGCAGGTCCACTGAAGCTTTCTTT. The encoded protein is CASSELGRSTEAFF. The chain combines TRBV2 with TRBJ1-1, with D hard to call. Germline V gene sequence: CDR1 SNHLY, CDR2 FYNNEI. CDR3 length: 14 residues. Trimming stripped 2 bases from V and 4 bases from J, with 11 bases between.

This clonotype was picked up many times. The CDR3, as DNA: TGTGCCAGCAGTTACTCAACTAGCGGGAGGGGGGATGAGCAGTTCTTC. Translating it yields CASSYSTSGRGDEQFF. This chain uses TRBV6-5 with TRBJ2-1; 13 bases are a match to TRBD2. The CDR3 is made up of 16 amino acids. Germline V gene sequence: CDR1 MNHEY, CDR2 SVGAGI. V gave up 0 bases and J gave up 8 bases; unmatched junction bases: 4.

The chain is built from TRBV2 and TRBJ2-3, with 10 bases fitting TRBD1. This CDR3 spans 15 amino acids. CDR1 is SNHLY and CDR2 is FYNNEI in the germline V gene. V shed 4 bases and J 4 bases; nucleotides not matched to a gene: 5. The CDR3, as DNA: TGTGCCAGCAGTGCGACAGGGGGCGGCCCAGATACGCAGTATTTT. Its protein is CASSATGGGPDTQYF.

This clonotype was picked up many times. The V and J genes are TRBV11-2 and TRBJ1-5; D not certain. Per the germline V gene, CDR1 is SGHAT and CDR2 is FQNNGV. The CDR3 contains 13 residues. V was cut by 5 bases and J by 5 bases, with 10 bases left in between. This CDR3 reads CASSVGPDQPQHF. DNA for the CDR3: TGTGCCAGCAGCGTAGGGCCGGATCAGCCCCAGCATTTT.

The chain joins TRBV10-3 to TRBJ1-2; 9 bases fit TRBD1. The V gene end was trimmed by 6 bases and the J gene end by 1 base; junction bases not matched to a gene: 0. The CDR3 is made up of 13 amino acids. Germline lookup yields CDR1 ENHRY and CDR2 SYGVKD. Written as DNA, the CDR3 is TGTGCCATCAGGGACAGGGGTAACTATGGCTACACCTTC. Translating it yields CAIRDRGNYGYTF.

This clonotype came up many times. The chain carries TRBV6-2 or TRBV6-3 and TRBJ2-7; 13 bases line up with TRBD2. Germline trimming cut 6 bases from V and 5 bases from J; bases unmatched to any gene: 4. Germline CDR1 and CDR2: MNHEY and SVGEGT. CDR3 length: 14 amino acids. DNA for the CDR3: TGTGCCAGCAGAAGACTAGCGGGAGGCGACGAGCAGTACTTC. It is translated as CASRRLAGGDEQYF.

The V and J genes are TRBV15 and TRBJ1-4, with no clear D. CDR1 is LNHNV, CDR2 YYDKDF, per germline (reference sequence). Deletions cut 0 bases from V and 3 bases from J, with 11 bases between. This CDR3 comprises 16 residues. The CDR3: CATSRETRAPNEKLFF. As DNA, the CDR3 is TGTGCCACCAGCAGAGAAACGAGAGCCCCTAATGAAAAACTGTTTTTT.

The chain carries TRBV5-1 and TRBJ2-1; tentatively, D is TRBD1 (6 bases). The CDR3 length is 13 residues. The ends were cut back, 0 bases at V and 12 bases at J, with 13 bases in the middle. The germline V gene encodes CDR1 SGHRS and CDR2 YFSETQ. CDR3 in DNA: TGCGCCAGCAGCTTGGACTTGAAGGACAGGCAGTTCTTC. The encoded protein is CASSLDLKDRQFF.

A few counts support this clonotype. The CDR3 bases are TGTGCCAGCAGCAGGGACAGGGCCGATCAGCCCCAGCATTTT. Translation: CASSRDRADQPQHF. This chain joins TRBV9 and TRBJ1-5; 9 nucleotides match TRBD1. This CDR3 is 14 amino acids long. The J segment lost 5 bases and the V segment lost 4 bases, leaving 4 bases of the junction unmatched. Germline CDR1 SGDLS, CDR2 YYNGEE.

This clonotype occurred many times. The V call is TRBV7-9, the J call TRBJ2-7; the D gene is possibly TRBD1 (6 bases). V was cut by 5 bases and J by 3 bases, with 17 bases left in between. The germline CDR1 and CDR2 sequences are SEHNR and FQNEAQ (reference sequence). The CDR3 runs to 15 residues. The CDR3 DNA follows: TGTGCCAGCAGCCCCGAGGGGGAGAAAATCTACGAGCAGTACTTC. It specifies CASSPEGEKIYEQYF.

The V and J genes are TRBV19 and TRBJ2-5; D is possibly TRBD2 (5 bases). Per the germline V gene, CDR1 is LNHDA and CDR2 is SQIVND (reference sequence). This CDR3 region has 13 residues. V was cut by 1 base and J by 3 bases, with 6 bases left in between. As DNA, the CDR3 is TGTGCCAGTAGTATAGTTAGCGAAGAGACCCAGTACTTC. Amino acid sequence: CASSIVSEETQYF.

This clonotype was seen a few times. In DNA form, the CDR3 reads TGTGCCAGCAGCCACAACAGGGGGCGATATGGCTACACCTTC. It codes for CASSHNRGRYGYTF. The rearrangement links TRBV5-5 to TRBJ1-2; 9 bases agree with TRBD1. This CDR3 spans 14 amino acids. J lost 5 bases, V lost 4 bases, and 6 bases had no gene match. Germline CDR1 is SGHKS and CDR2 is YYEKEE (reference sequence).

This clonotype turned up a few times. This rearrangement joins TRBV10-3 to TRBJ2-2, with D unclear. The CDR3 extends over 12 amino acids. Germline lookup yields CDR1 ENHRY and CDR2 SYGVKD. Trimming removed 5 bases from V and 7 bases from J, with 8 bases in between. The CDR3 is CAISLLSGELFF. In DNA form, the CDR3 reads TGTGCCATCAGTCTTCTTAGCGGGGAGCTGTTTTTT.

Concerning this clonotype: This may come from a read error, since a much larger clone is one base off. In this CDR3 the conserved last residue, phenylalanine or tryptophan, is missing, so a read error is likely. CDR3 coding DNA: TGCAGTGCTTTTACAGGGGAGTCCTACGAGCAGTACTTA. Residues: CSAFTGESYEQYL. The rearrangement joins TRBV20-1 to TRBJ2-7; 7 nucleotides agree with TRBD1. In germline, CDR1 is DFQATT, CDR2 SNEGSKA (reference sequence). The V gene end was trimmed by 5 bases and the J gene end by 1 base; junction bases not matched to a gene: 5. The CDR3 covers 13 residues.

The chain combines TRBV5-5 with TRBJ2-6; the D is unclear. The germline V gene encodes CDR1 SGHKS and CDR2 YYEKEE (reference sequence). Trimming left V 4 bases short and J 1 base short, with 15 bases between. The CDR3 loop spans 17 amino acids. The CDR3 is CASSPRFSVSGANVLTF. The CDR3 DNA reads as TGTGCCAGCAGCCCTCGCTTTAGTGTTTCTGGGGCCAACGTCCTGACTTTC.

This clonotype has ten or more counts. This chain joins TRBV11-2 and TRBJ1-2, with TRBD1 identical over 8 bases. From germline, CDR1 is SGHAT and CDR2 FQNNGV. The ends lost 4 bases at V and 8 bases at J; junction bases unmatched: 12. This CDR3 is built from 15 residues. The CDR3 protein is CASSSFSDRVHGYTF. The DNA for the CDR3 is TGTGCCAGCAGCTCTTTTTCGGACAGGGTGCACGGCTACACCTTC.

This clonotype was seen more than once but under ten times. This sequence joins TRBV12-3 or TRBV12-4 and TRBJ1-6; D remains ambiguous. Trimming removed 0 bases at V and 7 bases at J, with 13 bases between. This CDR3 has 16 residues. The CDR3 here is CASSLAGPHGNSPLHF. CDR3 coding DNA: TGTGCCAGCAGTTTAGCGGGCCCCCACGGAAATTCACCCCTCCACTTT.

This clonotype was observed many times. V and J are TRBV10-3 and TRBJ2-7; TRBD1 agrees at 8 bases. Germline lookup yields CDR1 ENHRY and CDR2 SYGVKD. V lost 9 bases and J lost 6; bases outside the gene matches: 7. The CDR3 totals 12 residues. The CDR3 here is CAIRTGKAEQYF. Here the CDR3 DNA reads TGTGCCATACGGACAGGGAAAGCCGAGCAGTACTTC.

In this sample, this clonotype turned up a few times. The V and J genes are TRBV15 and TRBJ2-3; D is unresolved. The V end lost 1 base, the J end lost 6 bases, and 17 bases lay between the germline ends. Germline CDR1 reads LNHNV; CDR2 reads YYDKDF (reference sequence). CDR3 length: 16 residues. CDR3 amino acids: CATSRVWVSMVDTQYF. CDR3 bases: TGTGCCACCAGCAGAGTGTGGGTGAGCATGGTGGATACGCAGTATTTT.